The 26 T cell receptor beta chains in this list originate from one sample, sequenced in a study of T cell repertoires in cytomegalovirus infection (dated by TCRdb to between 2018 and 2021). Sequencer: Illumina HiSeq 1500. TCRdb's own reprocessing of the public reads used fastp at Q25 and MiXCR and kept productive beta chains. Under each unique CDR3 protein, matching rows form one entry showing the most common genes and DNA. The sample data list 450,000 to 600,000 distinct CDR3 sequences, and about 11% of these were observed just once. The ten largest clones capture more than 8.5% of the sample. The sample comprised PBMCs. Every receptor here comes from a human donor in good health (CMV status not recorded). Some clones in this sample may be carry-over from other donors' samples.

This clonotype was counted only a few times. V usage is TRBV10-2 and J usage is TRBJ2-1, with 8 bases aligning to TRBD1. The CDR3 runs to 16 residues. CDR1 WSHSY and CDR2 SAAADI come from the germline V gene. The junction had 13 bases not matched to a gene; V was cut back by 4 bases and J by 8 bases. This CDR3 is CASSVGQGMKSDEQFF. The CDR3 nucleotides read TGCGCCAGCAGTGTCGGACAGGGCATGAAGTCGGATGAGCAGTTCTTC.

The V call is TRBV28, the J call TRBJ2-5; 10 nucleotides agree with TRBD1. The CDR3 has 17 residues. J was trimmed by 2 bases and V by 6 bases; bases with no gene match: 12. Germline-derived CDR1 and CDR2 are MDHEN and SYDVKM. CDR3 amino acids: CASSPPPTGGRQETQYF. The CDR3 bases are TGTGCCAGCAGCCCTCCCCCGACAGGGGGCCGGCAAGAGACCCAGTACTTC.

This clonotype occurred many times. The J gene is TRBJ2-4, the V gene TRBV19; no clear D. This CDR3 contains 14 residues. Germline V gives CDR1 LNHDA, CDR2 SQIVND (reference sequence). V lost 6 bases and J lost 0, with 9 bases in between. CDR3 amino acids: CASSRLLAKNIQYF. The DNA for the CDR3 is TGTGCCAGTAGCCGCCTCCTAGCCAAAAACATTCAGTACTTC.

V and J are TRBV29-1 and TRBJ1-4, with D unclear. The CDR3 sequence is 14 residues long. Trimming took 4 bases from V and 3 from J, leaving 12 bases between them. The germline V gene has CDR1 SQVTM and CDR2 ANQGSEA. CDR3 amino acids: CSVGEVGSNEKLFF. For the CDR3, the DNA is TGCAGCGTTGGGGAAGTTGGTTCTAATGAAAAACTGTTTTTT. The variable domain in full, completed from reference TRBV29-1 and TRBJ1-4, reads SAVISQKPSRDICQRGTSLTIQCQVDSQVTMMFWYRQQPGQSLTLIATANQGSEATYESGFVIDKFPISRPNLTFSTLTVSNMSPEDSSIYLCSVGEVGSNEKLFFGSGTQLSVL.

This clonotype showed up many times. The DNA for the CDR3 is TGTGCCAGCAGAACCGGGACATTTGAAGCTTTCTTT. Translated: CASRTGTFEAFF. The rearrangement links TRBV6-5 to TRBJ1-1, with D maybe TRBD1 (6 bases). CDR1 is MNHEY and CDR2 is SVGAGI in the germline V gene. The CDR3 has 12 residues. Trimming shortened V by 6 bases and J by 7 bases, and 12 bases separated the two germline ends.

The chain joins TRBV19 to TRBJ1-2, with unresolved D. The germline V and J ends were trimmed by 4 bases and 8 bases, with 11 bases remaining between them. Germline V CDR1 and CDR2: LNHDA, SQIVND (reference sequence). This CDR3 is built from 12 residues. For the CDR3, the DNA is TGTGCCAGTAGTAACGCCGCGGTGGGCTACACCTTC. It translates to CASSNAAVGYTF.

The table lists this clonotype with a few counts. The rearrangement joins TRBV15 to TRBJ2-2, with D tentatively TRBD2 (6 bases). The CDR3 contains 13 residues. Germline assignment: CDR1 LNHNV and CDR2 YYDKDF (reference sequence). The V end was cut by 5 bases, the J end by 3 bases, with 7 bases between. Written as DNA, the CDR3 is TGTGCCACCAGCTGGGGGGACACCGGGGAGCTGTTTTTT. Protein product: CATSWGDTGELFF.

This clonotype was picked up a small number of times. The chain links TRBV9 to TRBJ1-1, with D uncertain. V was clipped by 0 bases and J by 6 bases, with 9 bases between them. The CDR3 sequence is 13 residues long. The germline CDR1 and CDR2 sequences are SGDLS and YYNGEE. The CDR3: CASSVADGPEAFF. The CDR3 DNA is TGTGCCAGCAGCGTAGCGGACGGGCCTGAAGCTTTCTTT.

This clonotype was recorded at least ten times. This chain uses TRBV4-1 with TRBJ1-1, with D hard to call. CDR1 is MGHRA and CDR2 is YSYEKL in the germline V gene. The CDR3 is 14 residues long. Between the trimmed V and J ends, which lost 2 bases and 0 bases, there was a span of 7 bases. CDR3 coding DNA: TGCGCCAGCAGCCAATCGAGGGTGAACACTGAAGCTTTCTTT. Translating gives CASSQSRVNTEAFF.

This clonotype came up a few times. The chain carries TRBV29-1 and TRBJ2-5; D gene uncertain. V dropped 2 bases and J dropped 5 bases, with 15 bases sitting between them. The CDR3 has 14 amino acids. The V gene's germline CDR1 is SQVTM and CDR2 ANQGSEA. The CDR3 DNA follows: TGCAGCGTTGAACCTAGTCTGGAGAGGGAGACCCAGTACTTC. It specifies CSVEPSLERETQYF.

Ten or more counts support this clonotype. The rearrangement joins TRBV12-3 or TRBV12-4 to TRBJ1-5; a possible D gene is TRBD1 (5 bases). This CDR3 has 16 residues. Trimming cost V 2 bases and J 1 base, with 12 bases left between them. CDR3 amino acids: CASSLRAGVSNQPQHF. DNA of the CDR3: TGTGCCAGCAGTTTAAGGGCGGGGGTAAGCAATCAGCCCCAGCATTTT.

The rearrangement joins TRBV29-1 to TRBJ1-2; D ambiguous. CDR3 length: 13 amino acids. V lost 3 bases and J lost 4, with 12 bases in between. Germline assignment: CDR1 SQVTM and CDR2 ANQGSEA. The DNA for the CDR3 is TGCAGCGTTGATCGACACAAGGTCTATGGCTACACCTTC. It specifies CSVDRHKVYGYTF.

This clonotype occurred a few times. This sequence joins TRBV5-4 and TRBJ2-3; the match to TRBD2 covers 9 bases. The CDR3 runs 19 residues. Germline CDR1 reads SGHNT; CDR2 reads YYREEE (reference sequence). V shed 0 bases and J 0 bases; nucleotides not matched to a gene: 11. The chain's CDR3 is CASSLAGGRARWSTDTQYF. CDR3 sequence (DNA): TGTGCCAGCAGCTTGGCTGGCGGGAGGGCCCGGTGGAGCACAGATACGCAGTATTTT.

This clonotype was recorded many times. This sequence joins TRBV12-3 or TRBV12-4 and TRBJ1-2, with TRBD1 as a possible D gene (6 bases). The CDR3 is 17 residues long. V was shortened by 2 bases and J by 4 bases, with 20 bases between the two germline ends. CDR3 nucleotide sequence: TGTGCCAGCAGTTTAACGGGGTGGGGGCGAAACCTCTATGGCTACACCTTC. Translated: CASSLTGWGRNLYGYTF.

This clonotype was counted only a few times. This chain joins TRBV28 and TRBJ2-7, with D hard to call. V lost 6 bases and J lost 1, with 7 bases in between. This CDR3 region has 12 residues. Germline CDR1 MDHEN, CDR2 SYDVKM. The CDR3 protein is CASSDGSYEQYF. The CDR3 DNA reads as TGTGCCAGCAGCGACGGTTCCTACGAGCAGTACTTC.

In this sample, this clonotype turned up once. The V call is TRBV12-3 or TRBV12-4, the J call TRBJ1-5; D possibly corresponds to TRBD1 (5 bases). The V end lost 5 bases, the J end lost 6 bases, and 14 bases lay between the germline ends. The CDR3 has 14 amino acids. DNA of the CDR3: TGTGCCAGCAGTCAACAGGAGGTGGCTCAGCCCCAGCATTTT. Its protein product is CASSQQEVAQPQHF.

This clonotype was seen ten or more times. This chain links TRBV6-1 with TRBJ2-3; no clear D. Germline V gene lookup returns CDR1 MNHNS and CDR2 SASEGT. V was clipped by 6 bases and J by 4 bases, with 11 bases between them. The CDR3 has 13 amino acids. The CDR3: CASRSEFPDTQYF. The CDR3 DNA reads as TGTGCCAGCAGATCCGAGTTCCCAGATACGCAGTATTTT.

This chain links TRBV11-3 with TRBJ2-5; perhaps TRBD2 as D (6 bases). V lost 3 bases, J lost 4 bases, and 9 bases lay in between. Germline V gene data show CDR1 as SGHNT and CDR2 as YENEEA. The CDR3 is 13 amino acids. The CDR3 coding sequence is TGTGCCAGCAGCTTTTTCGGGGGAGAGACCCAGTACTTC. It codes for CASSFFGGETQYF. The full variable domain, in which reference TRBV11-3 and TRBJ2-5 provide the parts outside the CDR3, is EAGVVQSPRYKIIEKKQPVAFWCNPISGHNTLYWYLQNLGQGPELLIRYENEEAVDDSQLPKDRFSAERLKGVDSTLKIQPAELGDSAVYLCASSFFGGETQYFGPGTRLLVL.

In its sample, this clonotype was seen many times. V and J are TRBV7-3 and TRBJ2-2, with D hard to call. The germline V gene has CDR1 SGHTA and CDR2 FQGTGA. The V end was cut by 5 bases, the J end by 1 base, with 8 bases between. CDR3 length: 14 residues. CDR3 DNA sequence: TGTGCCAGCAGCCCCCCGGGGAACACCGGGGAGCTGTTTTTT. Amino acid sequence: CASSPPGNTGELFF.

This clonotype was counted ten times or more. This chain connects TRBV7-2 to TRBJ1-1; 7 positions agree with TRBD1. The CDR3 extends over 18 amino acids. CDR1 is SGHTA, CDR2 FQGNSA, per germline. The ends lost 1 base at V and 0 bases at J; junction bases unmatched: 11. The CDR3, as DNA: TGTGCCAGCAGCTTAGGATATAGGGGGCTAGGAATGAACACTGAAGCTTTCTTT. It specifies CASSLGYRGLGMNTEAFF.

This clonotype was seen repeatedly, ten times or more. The chain combines TRBV19 with TRBJ2-2, with 11 bases matching TRBD2. Looked up from germline, CDR1 is LNHDA and CDR2 is SQIVND (reference sequence). The length of the CDR3 is 14 residues. With 8 bases clipped from V and 6 bases from J, the junction kept 5 bases outside the gene matches. The CDR3 nucleotides are TGTGCCAGTCGTAGCGGGGGGGCCGCCGGGGAGCTGTTTTTT. Amino acids: CASRSGGAAGELFF.

There are a few counts of this clonotype. This chain links TRBV14 with TRBJ2-1, with 15 bases identical to TRBD2. The CDR3 sequence is 18 residues long. Trimming removed 9 bases from V and 4 bases from J; junction bases left unmatched: 13. Germline loops: CDR1 SGHDN, CDR2 FVKESK. CDR3 sequence reads: CARKVSRTSGREYNEQFF. The CDR3 bases are TGTGCCAGAAAAGTTTCCCGGACTAGCGGGAGGGAATACAATGAGCAGTTCTTC.

This clonotype was seen ten or more times. V and J are TRBV28 and TRBJ2-7; D may be TRBD1 (6 bases). Germline V gene lookup returns CDR1 MDHEN and CDR2 SYDVKM. Trimming removed 6 bases from V and 7 bases from J, with 22 bases in between. This CDR3 spans 15 amino acids. CDR3 region: CASSDPSQGSEEQYF. Here the CDR3 DNA reads TGTGCCAGCAGCGACCCATCCCAGGGGTCTGAGGAGCAGTACTTC.

This clonotype has ten or more counts. The V gene is TRBV20-1, the J gene TRBJ2-7, with D unclear. From germline, CDR1 is DFQATT and CDR2 SNEGSKA (reference sequence). This CDR3 contains 12 residues. The V end lost 1 base, the J end lost 1 base, and 5 bases lay between the germline ends. The DNA of the CDR3 is TGCAGTGCTAGAGGAAAGTCCTACGAGCAGTACTTC. Protein: CSARGKSYEQYF.

This clonotype was counted ten times or more. The chain recombines TRBV7-9 with TRBJ1-3; no reliable D call. The CDR3 loop spans 14 amino acids. Germline CDR1 reads SEHNR; CDR2 reads FQNEAQ (reference sequence). The V and J ends lost 4 bases and 0 bases respectively, with 7 bases between them. The CDR3, as DNA: TGTGCCAGCAGCTATCTTAGCTCTGGAAACACCATATATTTT. It encodes CASSYLSSGNTIYF.

This clonotype occurred many times. The CDR3 here is CASSGTTGQRTEAFF. The DNA of the CDR3 is TGTGCCAGCAGCGGAACGACCGGACAGAGAACTGAAGCTTTCTTT. The V call is TRBV13, the J call TRBJ1-1, with D possibly matching TRBD1 (6 bases). The CDR3 sequence is 15 residues long. Germline CDR1 is PRHDT and CDR2 is FYEKMQ (reference sequence). The V gene lost 5 bases and the J gene lost 5 bases, with 18 bases spanning the gap.